One sample yielded the 22 T cell receptor beta chains listed below, sequenced in a study of blood T cell repertoires in COVID-19. Repertoires were generated with immunoSEQ multiplex PCR, while TCRdb's copy carries only in-frame clones and drops some. The data show tens of thousands of clones, about 85% seen once. The sequenced sample consisted of peripheral blood. The receptors were gathered from a human donor with acute or convalescent COVID-19. The donor label of this sample is uncertain.

The chain joins TRBV7-2 to TRBJ1-5; tentatively, D is TRBD1 (6 bases). This CDR3 has 15 amino acids. Germline V CDR1 and CDR2: SGHTA, FQGNSA. Trimming shortened V by 1 base and J by 0 bases, and 7 bases separated the two germline ends. The CDR3 here is CASSLEGVSNQPQHF. The CDR3 DNA follows: TGTGCCAGCAGCTTAGAGGGGGTTAGCAATCAGCCCCAGCATTTT. Variable domain in full (rest from reference TRBV7-2 and TRBJ1-5): GAGVSQSPSNKVTEKGKDVELRCDPISGHTALYWYRQSLGQGLEFLIYFQGNSAPDKSGLPSDRFSAERTGGSVSTLTIQRTQQEDSAVYLCASSLEGVSNQPQHFGDGTRLSIL.

This chain joins TRBV10-1 and TRBJ1-1; perhaps TRBD1 as D (5 bases). CDR3 length equals 13 residues. Germline V gene lookup returns CDR1 WNHNN and CDR2 SYGVQD (reference sequence). Trimming removed 2 bases from V and 1 base from J, with 5 bases in between. CDR3 sequence (DNA): TGCGCCAGCAGTGAGCAGGGGAACACTGAAGCTTTCTTT. Amino acid sequence: CASSEQGNTEAFF.

To note about this clone: The sample has other DNA sequences that encode this CDR3 too. The chain combines TRBV13 with TRBJ1-1, with 7 positions matching TRBD1. Germline CDR1 is PRHDT and CDR2 is FYEKMQ (reference sequence). The ends lost 3 bases at V and 4 bases at J; junction bases unmatched: 8. CDR3 length equals 15 residues. The CDR3 is CASSFLTGVSTEAFF. The DNA for the CDR3 is TGTGCCAGCAGCTTCCTAACAGGGGTTAGCACTGAAGCTTTCTTT.

This rearrangement joins TRBV28 to TRBJ2-7, with 7 bases that match TRBD1. Germline V gene data show CDR1 as MDHEN and CDR2 as SYDVKM. The CDR3 extends over 16 amino acids. V lost 6 bases to trimming and J lost 0 bases; unmatched junction nucleotides: 11. The CDR3 region is CASSPPDRLLSYEQYF. In nucleotides, the CDR3 is TGTGCCAGCAGCCCCCCGGACAGGCTCCTCTCCTACGAGCAGTACTTC.

This chain connects TRBV7-2 to TRBJ1-2, with TRBD1 matching 7 bases. The V gene end was trimmed by 5 bases and the J gene end by 4 bases; junction bases not matched to a gene: 13. The length of the CDR3 is 16 residues. Per the germline V gene, CDR1 is SGHTA and CDR2 is FQGNSA. CDR3 region: CASSLNRGGWGYGYTF. CDR3 nucleotides: TGTGCCAGCAGCCTGAACAGGGGCGGATGGGGCTATGGCTACACCTTC. Together with reference TRBV7-2 and TRBJ1-2, the CDR3 gives the full variable domain: GAGVSQSPSNKVTEKGKDVELRCDPISGHTALYWYRQSLGQGLEFLIYFQGNSAPDKSGLPSDRFSAERTGGSVSTLTIQRTQQEDSAVYLCASSLNRGGWGYGYTFGSGTRLTVV.

The rearrangement joins TRBV27 to TRBJ1-2; D is unresolved. The V gene's germline CDR1 is MNHEY and CDR2 SMNVEV (reference sequence). The CDR3 runs 12 residues. V lost 4 bases to trimming and J lost 3 bases, with 6 bases between them. The CDR3 here is CASSSGYYGYTF. CDR3 in DNA: TGTGCCAGCAGTTCGGGGTACTATGGCTACACCTTC.

There are a few counts of this clone. The chain couples TRBV11-2 to TRBJ2-5; 9 nucleotides match TRBD2. From germline, CDR1 is SGHAT and CDR2 FQNNGV. The V segment lost 6 bases and the J segment 2 bases; nucleotides outside the gene matches: 19. CDR3 length: 19 residues. The CDR3 sequence: CASSASSGLAGLRQETQYF. The CDR3 DNA reads TGTGCCAGCAGTGCTTCGTCCGGGCTAGCGGGATTAAGGCAAGAGACCCAGTACTTC.

This clone was detected a few times. The genes are TRBV7-2 and TRBJ1-4, with TRBD1 matching over 7 bases. The V gene's germline CDR1 is SGHTA and CDR2 FQGNSA. V lost 7 bases, J lost 0 bases, and 5 bases stayed unmatched. The CDR3 loop spans 15 amino acids. The CDR3 DNA is TGTGCCAGCAACGCCCAGGGGGCAACTAATGAAAAACTGTTTTTT. Translation gives CASNAQGATNEKLFF.

Turning to this clone: This same CDR3 is encoded by further DNA sequences in the sample. The CDR3 DNA reads TGTGCCAGCAGCCAATCGGGTAGCTCCTACGAGCAGTACTTC. Translated: CASSQSGSSYEQYF. This chain connects TRBV3-1 (or the pseudogene TRBV3-2) to TRBJ2-7; no firm D call. CDR1 is LGHDT and CDR2 is YNNKEL in the germline V gene (reference sequence). With 2 bases removed from V and 0 bases from J, the gap between germline ends came to 8 bases. The CDR3 is 14 amino acids.

The rearrangement links TRBV10-3 to TRBJ2-7, with 14 bases lining up with TRBD2. This CDR3 is 15 amino acids long. Germline lookup yields CDR1 ENHRY and CDR2 SYGVKD. V gave up 3 bases and J gave up 3 bases; unmatched junction bases: 1. CDR3 DNA: TGTGCCATCAGTGATGGACTAGCGGGAGGCTACGAGCAGTACTTC. Its translation is CAISDGLAGGYEQYF.

V and J are TRBV5-1 and TRBJ2-5; 7 nucleotides agree with TRBD2. V shed 3 bases and J 1 base; nucleotides not matched to a gene: 6. The germline V gene has CDR1 SGHRS and CDR2 YFSETQ. The CDR3 is 15 residues long. DNA for the CDR3: TGCGCCAGCAGCTCCCCTAGCGGAATCCAAGAGACCCAGTACTTC. It codes for CASSSPSGIQETQYF.

The chain joins TRBV28 to TRBJ2-1, with 7 bases fitting TRBD2. The junction had 5 bases not matched to a gene; V was cut back by 6 bases and J by 0 bases. CDR3 size: 15 residues. Germline V gene lookup returns CDR1 MDHEN and CDR2 SYDVKM. CDR3 DNA: TGTGCCAGCAGAACCCCTAGCGGCTCCTACAATGAGCAGTTCTTC. Its translation: CASRTPSGSYNEQFF.

This clone was seen once. V and J are TRBV28 and TRBJ1-3; D gene uncertain. The CDR3 is 14 residues long. Looked up from germline, CDR1 is MDHEN and CDR2 is SYDVKM. The V end was cut by 2 bases, the J end by 0 bases, with 5 bases between. The CDR3 protein is CASSLHGSGNTIYF. The CDR3 bases are TGTGCCAGCAGTTTACACGGCTCTGGAAACACCATATATTTT.

The chain employs TRBV6-5 and TRBJ1-1; D is perhaps TRBD1 (5 bases). V lost 4 bases, J lost 6 bases, and 9 bases lay in between. The germline CDR1 and CDR2 sequences are MNHEY and SVGAGI. The CDR3 consists of 12 residues. CDR3 amino acids: CASSSIRAEAFF. The CDR3 DNA is TGTGCCAGCAGTTCGATCAGGGCTGAAGCTTTCTTT.

V gene TRBV5-6 combines with J gene TRBJ1-3; 8 bases are shared with TRBD1. Trimming cost V 0 bases and J 7 bases; bases outside gene matches: 9. Germline assignment: CDR1 SGHDT and CDR2 YYEEEE. The CDR3 contains 16 residues. In DNA, the CDR3 is TGTGCCAGCAGCTTGGCCGGCGGACAGGGAAGGAACACCATATATTTT. This translates into CASSLAGGQGRNTIYF.

The chain carries TRBV30 and TRBJ1-4; D is possibly TRBD1 (5 bases). Trimming cost V 6 bases and J 2 bases, with 13 bases left between them. Germline CDR1 GTSNPN, CDR2 SVGIG (reference sequence). There are 14 residues in the CDR3. In DNA form, the CDR3 reads TGTGCCTGCGGCAAGGGGAAGACTAATGAAAAACTGTTTTTT. Translation gives CACGKGKTNEKLFF.

The sample holds one count of this clone. The V gene is TRBV7-2, the J gene TRBJ2-7; a weak D match, TRBD2 (6 bases). Looked up from germline, CDR1 is SGHTA and CDR2 is FQGNSA. The CDR3 loop spans 15 amino acids. The germline V and J ends were trimmed by 0 bases and 1 base, with 10 bases remaining between them. Written as DNA, the CDR3 is TGTGCCAGCAGCTTAGCGGGGGGTCATTCCTACGAGCAGTACTTC. It translates to CASSLAGGHSYEQYF.

About this clone itself: One end of the junction fails to match germline, which may point to a read error. This chain uses TRBV13 with TRBJ2-1; TRBD1 or TRBD2 may be the D gene (7 bases each). The CDR3 covers 16 residues. CDR1 and CDR2 (germline): PRHDT, FYEKMQ (reference sequence). The CDR3 is CASSIGGGSSNNEQFF. The CDR3, as DNA: TGTGCCAGCAGCATAGGGGGCGGGAGCTCGAACAATGAGCAGTTCTTC.

This chain uses TRBV6-5 with TRBJ1-5; D gene unclear. The CDR3 extends over 13 amino acids. V was clipped by 5 bases and J by 7 bases, with 12 bases between them. The germline CDR1 and CDR2 sequences are MNHEY and SVGAGI. CDR3 DNA sequence: TGTGCCAGCAGTATGGTAAGAGAACAGCCCCAGCATTTT. Its protein product is CASSMVREQPQHF.

The chain joins TRBV5-1 to TRBJ2-3, with 13 nucleotides matching TRBD2. The CDR3 sequence is 16 residues long. Germline V CDR1 and CDR2: SGHRS, YFSETQ. V shed 5 bases and J 7 bases; nucleotides not matched to a gene: 10. The CDR3: CASRPAGLAGANTQYF. The CDR3, as DNA: TGCGCCAGCAGACCCGCTGGACTAGCGGGGGCCAATACGCAGTATTTT.

The CDR3 DNA is TGTGCCAGCAGTTCCAATCGGGGGGCAGGTTCATATGGCTACACCTTC. Amino acids: CASSSNRGAGSYGYTF. The rearrangement links TRBV6-5 to TRBJ1-2; D possibly corresponds to TRBD1 (6 bases). Looked up from germline, CDR1 is MNHEY and CDR2 is SVGAGI. The CDR3 runs 16 residues. Trimming shortened V by 4 bases and J by 5 bases, and 20 bases separated the two germline ends.

The CDR3 protein is CAISESGDTEAFF. Written as DNA, the CDR3 is TGTGCCATCAGTGAGTCCGGGGACACTGAAGCTTTCTTT. J is TRBJ1-1 and V is TRBV10-3; D call uncertain. In germline, CDR1 is ENHRY, CDR2 SYGVKD. The CDR3 covers 13 residues. V lost 0 bases and J 3 bases, leaving 5 bases between the germline ends.